The 3 T cell receptor beta chains below come from one sample, sequenced in a study of spatial heterogeneity in lung cancer. Regarding time point: blood at routine non-recurrence follow-up after resection. TCRdb re-derived calls from the 5' RACE reads in MiXCR, one entry per CDR3 protein. The sample holds 15,000 to 20,000 distinct CDR3 sequences, about 10% seen once. Sequenced material: PBMCs, taken at follow-up. These receptors were taken from a male donor with early-stage non-small cell lung cancer.

The chain recombines TRBV4-3 with TRBJ2-4; possible D gene TRBD1, 7 bases. V was cut by 0 bases and J by 4 bases, with 13 bases left in between. CDR1 LGHNA and CDR2 YSLEER come from the germline V gene. The CDR3 is made up of 16 amino acids. CDR3 sequence: CASSQDQEGAKNIQYF. DNA of the CDR3: TGCGCCAGCAGCCAAGACCAGGAGGGGGCAAAAAACATTCAGTACTTC.

J is TRBJ2-4 and V is TRBV7-2; the match to TRBD2 covers 12 bases. Trimming took 4 bases from V and 6 from J; bases not matched to a gene: 4. The V gene's germline CDR1 is SGHTA and CDR2 FQGNSA. This CDR3 comprises 15 residues. The chain's CDR3 is CASSYGTSGRNIQYF. The CDR3 DNA reads TGTGCCAGCAGCTATGGGACTAGCGGGCGAAACATTCAGTACTTC.

This clonotype showed up many times. The gene calls are TRBV18 and TRBJ2-3, with D possibly being TRBD2 (6 bases). Germline assignment: CDR1 KGHSH and CDR2 LQKENI. Trimming removed 6 bases at V and 2 bases at J, with 21 bases between. This CDR3 contains 17 residues. CDR3 region: CASSDLGGLRSTDTQYF. DNA for the CDR3: TGTGCCAGCTCGGACTTAGGAGGGCTCCGGTCCACAGATACGCAGTATTTT.